Listed below are T cell receptor beta chains from one sample, sequenced in a study of cytomegalovirus exposure and HLA in healthy donors. Sequencing used immunoSEQ multiplex PCR; TCRdb keeps in-frame clones, though not all of them. The sample carries about 190,000 clones, roughly 77% recorded once. The sample taken for sequencing was PBMCs. Every receptor here comes from a man in his forties in good health and CMV-seropositive. The CDR3 runs from the conserved cysteine through the conserved F or W. A D gene is named only where the DNA matches it firmly. Not all rows give a size; the values are once, few, many and, for expanded clones, a class.

v_call	clone_size	d_call	j_call	cdr3_aa	cdr3_nt
TRBV4-3	NA	NA	TRBJ2-2	CASSQDGWVRVDTGELFF	TGCGCCAGCAGCCAAGATGGTTGGGTACGGGTGGACACCGGGGAGCTGTTTTTT
TRBV19	once	NA	TRBJ1-4	CASSIPAGDEKLFF	TGTGCCAGTAGTATCCCTGCGGGGGACGAAAAACTGTTTTTT
TRBV11-2	once	TRBD1	TRBJ2-7	CASSLDWGAGGEQYF	TGTGCCAGCAGCTTAGATTGGGGTGCAGGGGGCGAGCAGTACTTC
TRBV27	NA	NA	TRBJ2-2	CASSSAGTGELFF	TGTGCCAGCTCCAGCGCCGGCACCGGGGAGCTGTTTTTT
TRBV29-1	NA	NA	TRBJ2-5	CSVSRQNQETQYF	TGCAGCGTTAGTCGACAGAACCAAGAGACCCAGTACTTC
TRBV10-3	NA	TRBD2	TRBJ2-7	CAISEFQGGPSEQYF	TGTGCCATCAGTGAGTTTCAGGGAGGGCCCTCCGAGCAGTACTTC
TRBV4-2	NA	TRBD1	TRBJ1-2	CASSQEGGQANYGYTF	TGTGCCAGCAGCCAAGAAGGTGGACAGGCTAACTATGGCTACACCTTC
TRBV18	NA	NA	TRBJ2-5	CASSPLREETQYF	TGTGCCAGCTCACCATTAAGAGAAGAGACCCAGTACTTC
TRBV7-9	NA	TRBD2	TRBJ2-7	CASSLEAGVHEQYF	TGTGCCAGCAGCCTCGAAGCGGGAGTCCACGAGCAGTACTTC
TRBV4-2	NA	NA	TRBJ1-2	CASSPSGGGYGYTF	TGTGCCAGCAGCCCCTCCGGGGGGGGCTATGGCTACACCTTC
TRBV6-6	NA	TRBD1	TRBJ1-4	CASSWGQGAGEKLFF	TGTGCCAGCAGTTGGGGACAGGGGGCGGGTGAAAAACTGTTTTTT
TRBV5-1	NA	NA	TRBJ1-3	CASSPAGQGEPDTIYF	TGCGCCAGCAGCCCAGCGGGACAAGGAGAACCGGACACCATATATTTT
TRBV12-5	NA	TRBD1	TRBJ1-1	CASGLGGTGANTEAFF	TGTGCTAGTGGTTTGGGGGGGACAGGGGCAAACACTGAAGCTTTCTTT
TRBV15	once	NA	TRBJ1-5	CATSRESPGGQPQHF	TGTGCCACCAGCAGAGAATCCCCCGGGGGACAGCCCCAGCATTTT
TRBV12-5	few	NA	TRBJ1-1	CASGLVLGRNTEAFF	TGTGCTAGTGGTTTGGTACTGGGCAGGAACACTGAAGCTTTCTTT
TRBV7-2	NA	NA	TRBJ2-7	CASSLIRETYEQYF	TGTGCCAGCAGCCTCATCAGGGAAACCTACGAGCAGTACTTC
TRBV28	NA	NA	TRBJ2-3	CASISMGLSTDTQYF	TGTGCCAGCATATCGATGGGACTGAGCACAGATACGCAGTATTTT